This paragraph reports one T cell receptor (beta chain). Antigen: not known. From more than 9 ml of fresh peripheral blood, PBMCs were isolated. What was amplified from RNA transcripts were TCR beta CDR3 regions. HTBI primers were the set used in a first-round RT-PCR of the TCR CDR3. MiXCR, run by TCRdb on the multiplex PCR reads, gives a single entry per CDR3 protein. Of nearly 600,000 distinct CDR3 sequences in the sample, 12% to 15% were seen once. These data originate in a study of T cells in Graves' hyperthyroidism and ophthalmopathy. Notes on the study in general: Within blood appeared most thyroid clonotypes that had expanded above 0.001.

The CDR3 contains 18 residues. Looked up from germline, CDR1 is SGHTA and CDR2 is FQGTGA. Trimming took 2 bases from V and 3 from J; bases not matched to a gene: 7. The sample taken for sequencing was blood. J is TRBJ2-7 and V is TRBV7-3; 16 bases map to TRBD2. This clonotype was obtained from a woman younger than 35 with Graves' ophthalmopathy. As DNA, the CDR3 is TGTGCCAGCAGCTTAGGGGGGACTAGCGGGAGGGCCAGCTACGAGCAGTACTTC. Translation gives CASSLGGTSGRASYEQYF.